These T cell receptor beta chains were read from a single sample in a study of CD4 T cells in relation to SARS-CoV-2 and coronaviruses. These receptors have no known antigen. The repertoire was sequenced with immunoSEQ multiplex PCR; TCRdb's copy has only in-frame clones and lacks some. This sample has approximately 20,000 clones, with over 65% found just once. Sequencing was done on a sample of CD4+ T cells from PBMCs, cultured in vitro. These receptors all come from a human donor in good health. The CDR3 runs from the conserved cysteine through the conserved F or W. A D gene is named only where the DNA matches it firmly. A row's size may be missing; if present it is once, few, many or a size class.

TRBJ2-1 | TRBV4-1 | NA | TRBD2 | TGCGCCAGCAGCCCGGACGGACTAGCGGGAGATGAGCAGTTCTTC | CASSPDGLAGDEQFF
TRBJ1-4 | TRBV5-1 | NA | NA | TGCGCCAGCAGCTCGCCGGGACTGACTAATGAAAAACTGTTTTTT | CASSSPGLTNEKLFF
TRBJ1-2 | TRBV5-1 | NA | NA | TGCGCCACCTCAACCGGACAGTTCCCCGCCACCTTC | CATSTGQFPATF
TRBJ2-1 | TRBV7-2 | NA | TRBD2 | TGTGCCAGCAGCCCCCGCGGGGGGGCTGGTGAGCAGTTCTTC | CASSPRGGAGEQFF
TRBJ1-1 | TRBV19 | hyperexpanded | NA | TGTGCCAGTAGTCCGAGACAGCATTCAACTACTGAAGCTTTCTTT | CASSPRQHSTTEAFF
TRBJ2-3 | TRBV24-1 | NA | NA | TGTGCCACCAGTGATTCCCGGGGGCGGGAGCAGTATTTT | CATSDSRGREQYF
TRBJ1-6 | TRBV2 | NA | TRBD1 | TGTGCCAGCAGTGACTGGGACAGACTTTCACCCCTCCACTTT | CASSDWDRLSPLHF
TRBJ2-7 | TRBV5-4 | NA | TRBD1 | TGTGCCAGCAGCCCCCGGGACAGCTCCTACGAGCAGTACTTC | CASSPRDSSYEQYF
TRBJ2-3 | TRBV7-3 | once | TRBD1 | TGTGCCAGCAGCACGGGACAGAGCGCAGATACGCAGTATTTT | CASSTGQSADTQYF
TRBJ2-7 | TRBV12-3/TRBV12-4 | few | NA | TGTGCCAGCAGCCCTAGGGGTTACGAGCAGTACTTC | CASSPRGYEQYF
TRBJ1-5 | TRBV30 | once | NA | TGTGCCTGGAGTCCCCAGGGGTGGCATCAGCCCCAGCATTTT | CAWSPQGWHQPQHF
TRBJ2-7 | TRBV6-2/TRBV6-3 | NA | TRBD2 | TGTGCCAGCAGTGAGGGACTAGCGGGTAGCTACGAGCAGTACTTC | CASSEGLAGSYEQYF
TRBJ2-7 | TRBV2 | NA | TRBD2 | TGTGCCAGCAGTGAAGAGGGACTAGCGGGGGCCTACGAGCAGTACTTC | CASSEEGLAGAYEQYF
TRBJ2-1 | TRBV24-1 | NA | NA | TGTGCCACCAGTAAGGGTTCCAATGAGCAGTTCTTC | CATSKGSNEQFF
TRBJ2-5 | TRBV3-1/TRBV3-2 | NA | TRBD2 | TGTGCCAGCAGCCAAGCTAGCGGACAAGAGACCCAGTACTTC | CASSQASGQETQYF
TRBJ2-2 | TRBV5-1 | NA | NA | TGCGCCAGCAGAGGGGACGGCGGTGCCACCGGGGAGCTGTTTTTT | CASRGDGGATGELFF
TRBJ2-2 | TRBV9 | NA | NA | TGTGCCAGCAGCGTGGGGCAGAACGCGAACACCGGGGAGCTGTTTTTT | CASSVGQNANTGELFF
TRBJ2-5 | TRBV5-1 | NA | NA | TGCGCCAGCAGCTGGGGCCCGGGGGCTATGTCTGAGACCCAGTACTTC | CASSWGPGAMSETQYF
TRBJ1-1 | TRBV3-1/TRBV3-2 | NA | TRBD1 | TGTGCCAGCAGCCCATGGGAGGGGGCAACTGAAGCTTTCTTT | CASSPWEGATEAFF
TRBJ1-2 | TRBV7-2 | NA | TRBD1 | TGTGCCAGCAGCTTAGCAGGGGGCAACCTACCCATGTATGGCTACACCTTC | CASSLAGGNLPMYGYTF
TRBJ2-3 | TRBV6-2/TRBV6-3 | NA | TRBD2 | TGTGCCAGCAGCTTCGACTCGAGTAAGCGGGAGGTCACAGATACGCAGTATTTT | CASSFDSSKREVTDTQYF
TRBJ2-5 | TRBV5-1 | NA | TRBD2 | TGCGCCAGCAGCGGGGGACTAGCGGGAGTAGAAGAGACCCAGTACTTC | CASSGGLAGVEETQYF
TRBJ2-5 | TRBV24-1 | NA | NA | TGTGCCACCAGTGATTTTTTGGAGACCCAGTACTTC | CATSDFLETQYF
TRBJ2-1 | TRBV5-6 | NA | TRBD2 | TGTGCCAGCAGCGAAGTCGGGACTAGTCTTAACAATGAGCAGTTCTTC | CASSEVGTSLNNEQFF
TRBJ2-3 | TRBV9 | NA | NA | TGTGCCAGCAGCGTATCTAGTTCTGGAGATACGCAGTATTTT | CASSVSSSGDTQYF
TRBJ1-3 | TRBV30 | NA | NA | TGTGCCTGGGACGCGGGCCCGGGCATGGGAAACACCATATATTTT | CAWDAGPGMGNTIYF
TRBJ2-6 | TRBV2 | NA | NA | TGTGCCAGCAGCGAGAAATCGGGAATAATGCTTTTCTCTGGGGCCAACGTCCTGACTTTC | CASSEKSGIMLFSGANVLTF
TRBJ2-7 | TRBV27 | once | NA | TGTGCCAGCAGTTTAGGTACTAGGGGTTTCGAGCAGTACTTC | CASSLGTRGFEQYF
TRBJ2-7 | TRBV14 | NA | NA | TGTGCCAGCAGCCACGCCTCACGGCGGGCCTACGAGCAGTACTTC | CASSHASRRAYEQYF
TRBJ2-1 | TRBV29-1 | NA | TRBD1 | TGCAGCGTAGTGGACAGGGGATCCTACAATGAGCAGTTCTTC | CSVVDRGSYNEQFF
TRBJ2-7 | TRBV28 | NA | TRBD2 | TGTGCCAGCGGGACTAGCGGGAGGCCCTCCTACGAGCAGTACTTC | CASGTSGRPSYEQYF
TRBJ1-1 | TRBV14 | NA | NA | TGTGCCAGCAGCCTCGGGGGGTCCCTGAACACTGAAGCTTTCTTT | CASSLGGSLNTEAFF
TRBJ1-5 | TRBV6-5 | NA | TRBD1 | TGTGCCAGCAGTCGGGACAGGGCTCCTCAGCCCCAGCATTTT | CASSRDRAPQPQHF
TRBJ2-1 | TRBV5-1 | NA | NA | TGCGCCAGCAGCTTGGGCCAGGGTAATGAGCAGTTCTTC | CASSLGQGNEQFF
TRBJ2-7 | TRBV10-3 | few | NA | TGTGCCGCATCCCGGGACACCTCCTTTTACGAGCAGTACTTC | CAASRDTSFYEQYF
TRBJ1-3 | TRBV7-8 | NA | NA | TGTGCCAGCAGCTTAGCGGCGGGACGGCTCTCTGGAAACACCATATATTTT | CASSLAAGRLSGNTIYF
TRBJ2-2 | TRBV15 | NA | TRBD2 | TGTGCCACCAGCAGGCCTCCGACTAGCGCGGACACCGGGGAGCTGTTTTTT | CATSRPPTSADTGELFF
TRBJ2-5 | TRBV5-1 | once | TRBD2 | TGCGCCAGCACGTGGGGCGGGAGCCTGAAAGAGACCCAGTACTTC | CASTWGGSLKETQYF
TRBJ2-7 | TRBV5-4 | once | TRBD2 | TGTGCCAGCAGTCAAGCCCCCCTAGCGGGGGGGAGCTACGAGCAGTACTTC | CASSQAPLAGGSYEQYF
TRBJ2-5 | TRBV7-3 | NA | NA | TGTGCCAGCAGCCCCGGAGTATTGGAGACCCAGTACTTC | CASSPGVLETQYF
TRBJ2-1 | TRBV20-1 | once | TRBD2 | TGCAGTGCTAGTACTAGCGGGAGAGGCGTCAATGAGCAGTTCTTC | CSASTSGRGVNEQFF
TRBJ2-1 | TRBV25-1 | NA | TRBD2 | TGTGCCAGCAGTGATACACCCGGGACTAGCGTCCCCCTGGGGCAGTTCTTC | CASSDTPGTSVPLGQFF
TRBJ2-7 | TRBV10-3 | NA | NA | TGTGCCACCCAGGGATCCCCGACCTACGAGCAGTACTTC | CATQGSPTYEQYF
TRBJ2-2 | TRBV7-9 | NA | NA | TGTGCCAGCAGCTTGAATTCGCCGGGCGCCATGGGGGAGCTGTTTTTT | CASSLNSPGAMGELFF
TRBJ2-1 | TRBV24-1 | NA | NA | TGTGCCACCAGTGACCCAACGAGGGGGTCGGTCAATGAGCAGTTCTTC | CATSDPTRGSVNEQFF
TRBJ2-7 | TRBV18 | NA | TRBD1 | TGTGCCAGCTCGCTTCAGGGGGATCAGGTCTACGAGCAGTACTTC | CASSLQGDQVYEQYF
TRBJ2-3 | TRBV29-1 | NA | NA | TGCAGCGTTGAAGTCGACACAGATACGCAGTATTTT | CSVEVDTDTQYF
TRBJ2-7 | TRBV19 | NA | NA | TGTGCCAGTAGGCACTTCTACGAGCAGTACTTC | CASRHFYEQYF
TRBJ1-2 | TRBV4-1 | NA | NA | TGCGCCAGCAGCCCCTCGGTCCCAGGGAGTTATGATCTAGGTGGCTACACCTTC | CASSPSVPGSYDLGGYTF
TRBJ2-1 | TRBV12-3/TRBV12-4 | NA | NA | TGTGCCAGCAGTCCGCATACAGGGAATGAGCAGTTCTTC | CASSPHTGNEQFF
TRBJ2-1 | TRBV5-1 | NA | NA | TGCGCCAGCAGCTGGGACAAGCGGGAGCAGTTCTTC | CASSWDKREQFF